Following are 27 T cell receptor beta chains from one sample sequenced in a study of cytotoxic CD8 clonotypes in ibrutinib-treated CLL. Sequencing was performed with immunoSEQ multiplex PCR; in TCRdb, only in-frame clones are kept and a portion is missing. The data hold some 290,000 clones, with more than 65% observed a single time. The sequencing used PBMCs, collected before ibrutinib treatment. These receptors originate from a human donor with chronic lymphocytic leukemia.

The rearrangement joins TRBV5-4 to TRBJ2-7; TRBD1 agrees at 9 bases. Trimming cost V 2 bases and J 4 bases; bases outside gene matches: 4. This CDR3 is 14 amino acids long. Germline values: CDR1 SGHNT, CDR2 YYREEE (reference sequence). The CDR3 DNA follows: TGTGCCAGCAGCTTTCGGACAGGGGCGTACGAGCAGTACTTC. Its translation is CASSFRTGAYEQYF. Based on the CDR3 plus reference TRBV5-4 and TRBJ2-7, the full variable domain is ETGVTQSPTHLIKTRGQQVTLRCSSQSGHNTVSWYQQALGQGPQFIFQYYREEENGRGNFPPRFSGLQFPNYSSELNVNALELDDSALYLCASSFRTGAYEQYFGPGTRLTVT.

The sample holds a few counts of this clone. The chain combines TRBV7-9 with TRBJ2-5; D ambiguous. CDR1 and CDR2 from the germline V gene are SEHNR and FQNEAQ (reference sequence). CDR3 size: 12 residues. V was trimmed by 2 bases and J by 3 bases, leaving 4 bases between them. CDR3 protein: CASSLMEETQYF. CDR3 coding DNA: TGTGCCAGCAGCTTAATGGAAGAGACCCAGTACTTC.

This clone was recorded once. The rearrangement uses TRBV11-2 and TRBJ2-5, with TRBD2 identical over 8 bases. V was pared by 3 bases and J by 5 bases, with 8 bases of the junction left unmatched. CDR3 length: 15 amino acids. Germline V gene lookup returns CDR1 SGHAT and CDR2 FQNNGV. Here the CDR3 reads CASSFYGRALETQYF. CDR3 nucleotides: TGTGCCAGCAGCTTTTACGGGAGGGCCCTGGAGACCCAGTACTTC.

This clone was seen a few times. The chain combines TRBV7-3 with TRBJ2-7; TRBD1 matches at 9 bases. Per germline, CDR1 SGHTA and CDR2 FQGTGA. There are 15 residues in the CDR3. Trimming removed 2 bases from V and 5 bases from J; junction bases left unmatched: 7. CDR3 sequence: CASSLLGQGRNEQYF. CDR3 DNA: TGTGCCAGCAGCTTATTGGGACAGGGAAGAAACGAGCAGTACTTC. Complete variable domain (other parts from reference TRBV7-3 and TRBJ2-7): GAGVSQTPSNKVTEKGKYVELRCDPISGHTALYWYRQSLGQGPEFLIYFQGTGAADDSGLPNDRFFAVRPEGSVSTLKIQRTERGDSAVYLCASSLLGQGRNEQYFGPGTRLTVT.

This clone was counted a few times. This chain uses TRBV19 with TRBJ2-1; D tentatively fits TRBD1 or TRBD2 (6 bases each). Trimming removed 6 bases from V and 6 bases from J, with 18 bases in between. Germline V CDR1 and CDR2: LNHDA, SQIVND (reference sequence). The CDR3 loop spans 15 amino acids. Here the CDR3 DNA reads TGTGCCAGTAGGCTAGCGACAGGAGGGGTCAATGAGCAGTTCTTC. It translates to CASRLATGGVNEQFF.

J is TRBJ2-3 and V is TRBV9; 11 bases are shared with TRBD2. With 4 bases clipped from V and 8 bases from J, the junction kept 9 bases outside the gene matches. CDR3 size: 15 residues. From germline, CDR1 is SGDLS and CDR2 YYNGEE. This CDR3 reads CASSLLAGAGGTQYF. Written as DNA, the CDR3 is TGTGCCAGCAGCCTACTAGCGGGAGCGGGAGGTACGCAGTATTTT.

V gene TRBV5-6 combines with J gene TRBJ2-2; no definite D call. The V and J ends lost 2 bases and 5 bases respectively, with 13 bases between them. The CDR3 runs to 15 residues. Per the germline V gene, CDR1 is SGHDT and CDR2 is YYEEEE. This CDR3 is CASSLRVRPTGELFF. CDR3 sequence (DNA): TGTGCCAGCAGCTTAAGGGTCAGACCTACCGGGGAGCTGTTTTTT.

CDR3 region: CASSRKPGQGAHGYTF. CDR3 DNA sequence: TGCGCCAGCAGCCGAAAACCGGGACAGGGGGCCCATGGCTACACCTTC. V and J are TRBV4-3 and TRBJ1-2; 12 bases are shared with TRBD1. The CDR3 is made up of 16 amino acids. The V gene end was trimmed by 4 bases and the J gene end by 6 bases; junction bases not matched to a gene: 9. The germline CDR1 and CDR2 sequences are LGHNA and YSLEER.

The V gene is TRBV5-1, the J gene TRBJ1-1; 10 nucleotides agree with TRBD1. Germline loops: CDR1 SGHRS, CDR2 YFSETQ. This CDR3 is 16 amino acids long. Losses at the gene ends were 2 bases for V and 3 bases for J; bases not matched to a gene: 7. This CDR3 reads CASSFSDRGLDTEAFF. Written as DNA, the CDR3 is TGCGCCAGCAGCTTTAGTGACAGGGGGCTCGACACTGAAGCTTTCTTT.

V usage is TRBV6-5 and J usage is TRBJ2-1; 9 bases are a match to TRBD2. With 9 bases clipped from V and 3 bases from J, the junction kept 6 bases outside the gene matches. The CDR3 totals 14 residues. CDR1 is MNHEY and CDR2 is SVGAGI in the germline V gene. CDR3: CASYRREGYNEQFF. CDR3 DNA: TGTGCCAGTTACAGGCGGGAGGGCTACAATGAGCAGTTCTTC.

The genes are TRBV7-3 and TRBJ2-3; 8 nucleotides agree with TRBD2. This CDR3 comprises 13 residues. Germline V gene data show CDR1 as SGHTA and CDR2 as FQGTGA. Unmatched junction bases numbered 4, after V lost 8 bases and J lost 3 bases. CDR3 protein: CASSGTRTDTQYF. As DNA, the CDR3 is TGTGCCAGCTCCGGGACTAGAACAGATACGCAGTATTTT.

In this sample, this clone turned up a few times. J is TRBJ1-2 and V is TRBV27; TRBD1 might be the D (5 bases). The CDR3 is made up of 12 amino acids. Germline-derived CDR1 and CDR2 are MNHEY and SMNVEV (reference sequence). The germline V and J ends were trimmed by 6 bases and 5 bases, with 10 bases remaining between them. CDR3 bases: TGTGCCAGCAGAATCGGGGCTTATGGCTACACCTTC. It specifies CASRIGAYGYTF.

This clone was detected only once. The V gene is TRBV6-5, the J gene TRBJ1-1; 10 nucleotides align to TRBD1. The J segment lost 10 bases and the V segment lost 5 bases, leaving 4 bases of the junction unmatched. The germline CDR1 and CDR2 sequences are MNHEY and SVGAGI. This CDR3 comprises 12 residues. The CDR3 is CASSRTGGLAFF. CDR3 sequence (DNA): TGTGCCAGCAGTCGGACAGGGGGGTTAGCTTTCTTT.

V and J are TRBV30 and TRBJ1-4; D possibly corresponds to TRBD1 (5 bases). Germline V gene lookup returns CDR1 GTSNPN and CDR2 SVGIG (reference sequence). This CDR3 has 14 residues. The V end was cut by 0 bases, the J end by 6 bases, with 11 bases between. CDR3 DNA sequence: TGTGCCTGGAGTGTTAGCAGGGTCTATGAAAAACTGTTTTTT. Protein sequence: CAWSVSRVYEKLFF.

The table lists this clone with a count of one. The genes are TRBV25-1 and TRBJ2-7; D gene ambiguous. The CDR3 runs to 12 residues. The ends were cut back, 5 bases at V and 0 bases at J, with 5 bases in the middle. From germline, CDR1 is MGHDK and CDR2 SYGVNS. CDR3 sequence: CASSTGSYEQYF. CDR3 bases: TGTGCCAGCAGTACCGGCTCCTACGAGCAGTACTTC.

The chain carries TRBV5-4 and TRBJ2-7, with 12 nucleotides matching TRBD2. The ends lost 4 bases at V and 4 bases at J; junction bases unmatched: 3. This CDR3 spans 14 amino acids. CDR1 and CDR2 (germline): SGHNT, YYREEE (reference sequence). The CDR3 nucleotides are TGTGCCAGCAGCCAGGGGACTAGCGGGTACGAGCAGTACTTC. Translated: CASSQGTSGYEQYF. The entire variable domain, with the rest obtained from reference TRBV5-4 and TRBJ2-7, is as follows: ETGVTQSPTHLIKTRGQQVTLRCSSQSGHNTVSWYQQALGQGPQFIFQYYREEENGRGNFPPRFSGLQFPNYSSELNVNALELDDSALYLCASSQGTSGYEQYFGPGTRLTVT.

The rearrangement links TRBV6-5 to TRBJ2-7; D ambiguous. This CDR3 is 11 amino acids long. The V end lost 6 bases, the J end lost 5 bases, and 8 bases lay between the germline ends. Per germline, CDR1 MNHEY and CDR2 SVGAGI. This CDR3 is CASSRFNEQYF. CDR3 bases: TGTGCCAGCAGCCGGTTTAACGAGCAGTACTTC.

The gene calls are TRBV5-1 and TRBJ2-3, with D unresolved. This CDR3 has 12 residues. Germline values: CDR1 SGHRS, CDR2 YFSETQ. Trimming cost V 0 bases and J 10 bases, with 9 bases left between them. In DNA, the CDR3 is TGCGCCAGCAGCTTGGGGTCGTATTCGCAGTATTTT. This sequence encodes CASSLGSYSQYF.

In regard to this clone: The same CDR3 can be traced to other DNA sequences in this sample. V usage is TRBV30 and J usage is TRBJ2-7; D is possibly TRBD1 (5 bases). CDR1 and CDR2 from the germline V gene are GTSNPN and SVGIG (reference sequence). CDR3 size: 13 residues. V gave up 2 bases and J gave up 4 bases, with 12 bases separating them. Here the CDR3 DNA reads TGTGCCTGGAGTCCTGACAGAATATACGAGCAGTACTTC. Translating it yields CAWSPDRIYEQYF.

The chain recombines TRBV4-2 with TRBJ2-2; no reliable D call. The CDR3 length is 14 residues. Trimming shortened V by 0 bases and J by 9 bases, and 11 bases separated the two germline ends. Germline CDR1 and CDR2: LGHNA and YNFKEQ. CDR3 in amino acids: CASSQDEASRELFF. The CDR3 bases are TGTGCCAGCAGCCAAGATGAGGCATCCAGGGAGCTGTTTTTT.

This sequence joins TRBV19 and TRBJ2-5; D is perhaps TRBD2 (6 bases). This CDR3 spans 14 amino acids. Per germline, CDR1 LNHDA and CDR2 SQIVND (reference sequence). With 7 bases removed from V and 5 bases from J, the gap between germline ends came to 17 bases. The CDR3 spells CASTPGGGMETQYF. CDR3 DNA: TGTGCCAGTACCCCAGGTGGGGGGATGGAGACCCAGTACTTC.

The chain couples TRBV2 to TRBJ2-1, with unresolved D. CDR1 SNHLY and CDR2 FYNNEI come from the germline V gene. This CDR3 comprises 11 residues. Trimming took 7 bases from V and 4 from J, leaving 5 bases between them. Here the CDR3 reads CASTSYNEQFF. CDR3 bases: TGTGCCAGCACTTCGTACAATGAGCAGTTCTTC.

The chain links TRBV9 to TRBJ1-3; D gene unclear. CDR1 and CDR2 from the germline V gene are SGDLS and YYNGEE. This CDR3 contains 14 residues. V lost 4 bases to trimming and J lost 0 bases, with 8 bases between them. The CDR3 sequence: CASSPYRSGNTIYF. The CDR3 nucleotides read TGTGCCAGCAGCCCCTACCGCTCTGGAAACACCATATATTTT.

The gene calls are TRBV29-1 and TRBJ2-1; D remains unclear. V gave up 3 bases and J gave up 1 base, with 13 bases separating them. Germline CDR1 is SQVTM and CDR2 is ANQGSEA. CDR3 length equals 15 residues. This CDR3 reads CSVESGHPSYNEQFF. The DNA for the CDR3 is TGCAGCGTTGAGTCGGGCCACCCTTCCTACAATGAGCAGTTCTTC.

V gene TRBV5-1 combines with J gene TRBJ2-3, with 8 bases identical to TRBD2. The J segment lost 1 base and the V segment lost 4 bases, leaving 5 bases of the junction unmatched. Germline values: CDR1 SGHRS, CDR2 YFSETQ. The CDR3 has 15 residues. CDR3 sequence: CASSDPGLGTDTQYF. The CDR3 DNA sequence: TGCGCCAGCAGCGACCCGGGACTAGGCACAGATACGCAGTATTTT.

The chain is built from TRBV18 and TRBJ2-7, with D perhaps matching TRBD2 (6 bases). The CDR3 length is 13 residues. Germline loops: CDR1 KGHSH, CDR2 LQKENI. Trimming stripped 6 bases from V and 5 bases from J, with 14 bases between. As DNA, the CDR3 is TGTGCCAGCTCCTTAATCGGGGAGGACGAGCAGTACTTC. The encoded protein is CASSLIGEDEQYF.

The genes are TRBV11-3 and TRBJ2-1; 8 nucleotides agree with TRBD2. Germline V gives CDR1 SGHNT, CDR2 YENEEA. CDR3 length: 17 residues. The J segment lost 4 bases and the V segment lost 0 bases, leaving 8 bases of the junction unmatched. CDR3 residues: CASSLDNPSGYYNEQFF. The CDR3 bases are TGTGCCAGCAGCTTAGATAACCCTAGCGGGTATTACAATGAGCAGTTCTTC.